The clone carrying this T cell receptor (beta chain) showed up just a few times. Its antigen is still unknown. The sample belongs to a study of blood T cells in healthy people across ages. Study observations and caveats: Higher diversity and more naive CD4+ cells were features of long-lived donors, compared to aged donors.

A second PCR of roughly 7 to 11 cycles used a sample-barcoded 5' primer and a J-beta primer mix. Each cDNA molecule was tagged by a template-switch adaptor with 12 random nucleotides. Every sample returned 2.5 million or more CDR3-containing paired-end reads. Each CDR3 protein is one row after TCRdb ran MiXCR on the 5' RACE reads. The profile covers 1.4 million to 1.5 million distinct CDR3 sequences, with 42% appearing a single time and less than 8% taken by the ten largest. Donors were healthy Caucasian individuals from Russia aged about 6 to 95. The V and J ends lost 0 bases and 6 bases respectively, with 15 bases between them. CDR3 size: 15 residues. The V gene's germline CDR1 is SGHTA and CDR2 FQGNSA.

Sequenced: blood. V and J are TRBV7-2 and TRBJ2-7, with D perhaps matching TRBD2 (5 bases). The origin of this receptor is a woman aged 18-29 years in good health. The CDR3 DNA reads as TGTGCCAGCAGCTTAGCGTTGACGGCGGGTCTCGAGCAGTACTTC. Amino acids: CASSLALTAGLEQYF. Drawing the rest from reference TRBV7-2 and TRBJ2-7, the complete variable domain is GAGVSQSPSNKVTEKGKDVELRCDPISGHTALYWYRQSLGQGLEFLIYFQGNSAPDKSGLPSDRFSAERTGGSVSTLTIQRTQQEDSAVYLCASSLALTAGLEQYFGPGTRLTVT.